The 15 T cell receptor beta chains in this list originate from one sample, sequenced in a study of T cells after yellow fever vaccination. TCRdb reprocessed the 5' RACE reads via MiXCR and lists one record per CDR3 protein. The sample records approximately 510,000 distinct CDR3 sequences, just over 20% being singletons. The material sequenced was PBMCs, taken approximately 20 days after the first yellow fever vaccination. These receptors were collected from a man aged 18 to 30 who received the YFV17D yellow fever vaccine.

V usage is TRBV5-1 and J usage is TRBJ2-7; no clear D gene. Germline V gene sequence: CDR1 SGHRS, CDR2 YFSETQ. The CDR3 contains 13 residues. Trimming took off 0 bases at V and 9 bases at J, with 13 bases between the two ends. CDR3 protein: CASSLALPTRQYF. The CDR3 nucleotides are TGCGCCAGCAGCTTGGCCCTCCCTACGAGGCAGTACTTC.

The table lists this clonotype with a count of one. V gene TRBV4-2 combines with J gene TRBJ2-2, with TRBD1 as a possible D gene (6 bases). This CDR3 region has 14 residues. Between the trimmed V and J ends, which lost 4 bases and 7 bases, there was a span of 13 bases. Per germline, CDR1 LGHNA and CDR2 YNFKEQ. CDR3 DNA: TGTGCCAGCAGCCGTCCCCAGGGGAGCGGGGAGCTGTTTTTT. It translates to CASSRPQGSGELFF.

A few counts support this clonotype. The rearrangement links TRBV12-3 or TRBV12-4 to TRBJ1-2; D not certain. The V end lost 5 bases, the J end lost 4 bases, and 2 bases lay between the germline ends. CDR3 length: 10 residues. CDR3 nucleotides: TGTGCCAGCAGTGCCTATGGCTACACCTTC. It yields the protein CASSAYGYTF.

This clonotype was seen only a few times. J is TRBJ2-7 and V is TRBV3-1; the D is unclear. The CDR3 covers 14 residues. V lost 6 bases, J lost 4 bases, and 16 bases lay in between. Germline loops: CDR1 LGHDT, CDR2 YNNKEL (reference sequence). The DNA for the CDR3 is TGTGCCAGCAGTCCAAGAACTACCTCGTACGAGCAGTACTTC. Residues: CASSPRTTSYEQYF.

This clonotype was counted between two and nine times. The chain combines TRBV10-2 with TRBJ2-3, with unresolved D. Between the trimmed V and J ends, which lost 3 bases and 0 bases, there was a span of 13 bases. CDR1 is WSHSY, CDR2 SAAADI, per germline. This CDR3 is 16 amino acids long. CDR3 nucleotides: TGCGCCAGCAGTGACCCCCTAGGGCGGAGCACAGATACGCAGTATTTT. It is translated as CASSDPLGRSTDTQYF.

Here the CDR3 DNA reads TGTGCCAGCAGCGTGACTAGCGGGAGCACCGTGGAGACCCAGTACTTC. It translates to CASSVTSGSTVETQYF. This sequence joins TRBV7-6 and TRBJ2-5; 12 bases fit TRBD2. Germline V gene data show CDR1 as SGHVS and CDR2 as FNYEAQ. The V gene end was trimmed by 5 bases and the J gene end by 5 bases; junction bases not matched to a gene: 9. The CDR3 covers 16 residues. The complete variable domain, with remaining parts taken from reference TRBV7-6 and TRBJ2-5, reads GAGVSQSPRYKVTKRGQDVALRCDPISGHVSLYWYRQALGQGPEFLTYFNYEAQQDKSGLPNDRFSAERPEGSISTLTIQRTEQRDSAMYRCASSVTSGSTVETQYFGPGTRLLVL.

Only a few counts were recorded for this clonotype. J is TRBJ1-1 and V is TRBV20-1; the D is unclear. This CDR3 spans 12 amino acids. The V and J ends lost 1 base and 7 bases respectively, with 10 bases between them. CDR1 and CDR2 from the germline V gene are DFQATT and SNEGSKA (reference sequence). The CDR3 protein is CSARVLGLEAFF. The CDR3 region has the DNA TGCAGTGCTAGAGTTTTGGGTCTTGAAGCTTTCTTT.

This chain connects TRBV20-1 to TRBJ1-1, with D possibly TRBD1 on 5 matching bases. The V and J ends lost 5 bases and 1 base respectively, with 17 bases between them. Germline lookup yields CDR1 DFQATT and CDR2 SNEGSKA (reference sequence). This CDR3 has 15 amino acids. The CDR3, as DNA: TGCAGTGCTCCCTCGACAGAGGACCCGAACACTGAAGCTTTCTTT. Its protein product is CSAPSTEDPNTEAFF.

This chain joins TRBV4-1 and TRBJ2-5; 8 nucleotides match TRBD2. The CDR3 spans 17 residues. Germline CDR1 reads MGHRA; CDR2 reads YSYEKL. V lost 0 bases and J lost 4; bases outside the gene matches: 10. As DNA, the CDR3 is TGCGCCAGCAGCCAAGATTTTCCAGGACTAGCTGGAGAGACCCAGTACTTC. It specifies CASSQDFPGLAGETQYF.

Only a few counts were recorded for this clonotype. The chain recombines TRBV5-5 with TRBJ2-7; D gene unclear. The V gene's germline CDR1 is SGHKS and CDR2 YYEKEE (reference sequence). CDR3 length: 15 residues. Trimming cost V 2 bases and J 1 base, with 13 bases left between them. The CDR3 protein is CASSFSGFGSYEQYV. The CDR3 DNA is TGTGCCAGCAGCTTTTCCGGGTTTGGTTCCTACGAGCAGTACGTC.

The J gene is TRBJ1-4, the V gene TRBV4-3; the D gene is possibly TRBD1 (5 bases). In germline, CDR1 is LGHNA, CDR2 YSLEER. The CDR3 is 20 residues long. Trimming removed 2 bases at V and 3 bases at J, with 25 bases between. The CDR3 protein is CASSQQPPTQGRGANEKLFF. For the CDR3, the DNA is TGCGCCAGCAGCCAACAACCGCCTACGCAGGGACGGGGGGCTAATGAAAAACTGTTTTTT.

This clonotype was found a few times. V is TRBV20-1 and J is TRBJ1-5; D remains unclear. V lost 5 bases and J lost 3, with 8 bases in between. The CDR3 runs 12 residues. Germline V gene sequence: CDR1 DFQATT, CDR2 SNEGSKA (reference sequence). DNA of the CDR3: TGCAGTGCTGGCGACCCCAATCAGCCCCAGCATTTT. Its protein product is CSAGDPNQPQHF.

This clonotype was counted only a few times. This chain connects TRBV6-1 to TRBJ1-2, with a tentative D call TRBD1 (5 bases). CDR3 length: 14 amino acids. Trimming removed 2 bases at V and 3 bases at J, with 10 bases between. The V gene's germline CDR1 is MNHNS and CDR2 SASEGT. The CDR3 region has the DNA TGTGCCAGCAGTGAATCCGGGACCTACTATGGCTACACCTTC. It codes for CASSESGTYYGYTF.

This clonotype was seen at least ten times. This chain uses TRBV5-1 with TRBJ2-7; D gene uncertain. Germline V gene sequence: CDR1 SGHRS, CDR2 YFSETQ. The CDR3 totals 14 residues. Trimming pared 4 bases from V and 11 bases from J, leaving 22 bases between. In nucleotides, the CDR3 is TGCGCCAGCAGCCCTCAGACCGGGCCCCAGGAGAAGTACTTC. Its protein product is CASSPQTGPQEKYF.

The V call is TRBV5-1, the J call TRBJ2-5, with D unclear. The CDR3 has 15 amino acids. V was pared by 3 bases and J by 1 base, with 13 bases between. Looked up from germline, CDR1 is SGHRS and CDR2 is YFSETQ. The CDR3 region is CASSSDWAVQETQYF. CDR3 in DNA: TGCGCCAGCAGCTCCGACTGGGCAGTCCAAGAGACCCAGTACTTC.